A selection of T cell receptor beta chains follows, all from one sample in a study of monozygotic twins with inflammatory bowel disease. TCRdb reprocessed the 5' RACE reads, with one entry per CDR3 protein and no DNA. The repertoire table contains 350,000 to 550,000 distinct CDR3 sequences. Sequencing was performed on blood. These receptor sequences come from a human donor with ulcerative colitis or Crohn's disease, or a healthy co-twin of an affected twin (not recorded which). The CDR3 runs from the conserved cysteine through the conserved F or W.

J gene: TRBJ2-5
V gene: TRBV5-1
CDR3 protein: CASSWEYQETQYF

J gene: TRBJ2-1
V gene: TRBV30
CDR3 protein: CAWNARNEQFF

J gene: TRBJ1-2
V gene: TRBV19
CDR3 protein: CASSKVFSGGYTF

J gene: TRBJ2-1
V gene: TRBV4-2
CDR3 protein: CASSHPGDEQFF

J gene: TRBJ2-5
V gene: TRBV7-2
CDR3 protein: CASSPLRDYGTQYF

J gene: TRBJ1-1
V gene: TRBV19
CDR3 protein: CASNRLLNTEAFF

J gene: TRBJ1-2
V gene: TRBV29-1
CDR3 protein: CSVGQGQNYGYTF

J gene: TRBJ2-3
V gene: TRBV25-1
CDR3 protein: CASGVAGGPTDTQYF

J gene: TRBJ2-1
V gene: TRBV4-1
CDR3 protein: CASSPATSYNELFF

J gene: TRBJ2-3
V gene: TRBV7-3
CDR3 protein: CASSRNPTDTQYF

J gene: TRBJ2-2
V gene: TRBV7-2
CDR3 protein: CASSLAGTSNTGELFF

J gene: TRBJ2-7
V gene: TRBV7-2
CDR3 protein: CASSLGPPTYEHYF

J gene: TRBJ2-7
V gene: TRBV7-2
CDR3 protein: CASSLNSGTYEQYF

J gene: TRBJ2-3
V gene: TRBV7-6
CDR3 protein: CASSQLGAQYF

J gene: TRBJ2-5
V gene: TRBV7-2
CDR3 protein: CASSSGGRGTQYF

J gene: TRBJ2-2
V gene: TRBV12-3/TRBV12-4
CDR3 protein: CASSPAGRTDAGELFF

J gene: TRBJ2-4
V gene: TRBV20-1
CDR3 protein: CSATREGYIQYF

J gene: TRBJ2-3
V gene: TRBV20-1
CDR3 protein: CSVTTQGGDTQYF

J gene: TRBJ2-1
V gene: TRBV12-3/TRBV12-4
CDR3 protein: CASSLEFEQFF

J gene: TRBJ2-5
V gene: TRBV28
CDR3 protein: CASSLYTQETQYF

J gene: TRBJ2-2
V gene: TRBV12-3/TRBV12-4
CDR3 protein: CASYPQGGNTGELFF

J gene: TRBJ2-1
V gene: TRBV11-2
CDR3 protein: CASSNGRLAYNEQFF

J gene: TRBJ2-7
V gene: TRBV6-5
CDR3 protein: CASSSGRPYEQYF

J gene: TRBJ2-1
V gene: TRBV6-1
CDR3 protein: CASSPRTGNNEQFF

J gene: TRBJ2-5
V gene: TRBV28
CDR3 protein: CASGGGAVQETQYF

J gene: TRBJ2-4
V gene: TRBV24-1
CDR3 protein: CATSETGGRNIQYF

J gene: TRBJ1-5
V gene: TRBV5-6
CDR3 protein: CASSLEQGPQHF

J gene: TRBJ1-3
V gene: TRBV12-3/TRBV12-4
CDR3 protein: CASILRNSGNTIYF

J gene: TRBJ2-3
V gene: TRBV4-3
CDR3 protein: CASSQASGGAADTQYF

J gene: TRBJ1-1
V gene: TRBV7-2
CDR3 protein: CASSNRQGENTEAFF

J gene: TRBJ2-5
V gene: TRBV7-9
CDR3 protein: CASSKVQETQYF

J gene: TRBJ2-7
V gene: TRBV5-1
CDR3 protein: CASSFGPTSYEQYF

J gene: TRBJ1-1
V gene: TRBV3-1
CDR3 protein: CASSLSGRGGTEAFF

J gene: TRBJ1-2
V gene: TRBV7-9
CDR3 protein: CASSREPQPFYGYTF

J gene: TRBJ1-4
V gene: TRBV28
CDR3 protein: CASSFTATNEKLFF

J gene: TRBJ2-7
V gene: TRBV7-9
CDR3 protein: CASSPRGPDEQYF

J gene: TRBJ1-2
V gene: TRBV19
CDR3 protein: CASSSDRLYGYTF

J gene: TRBJ2-2
V gene: TRBV30
CDR3 protein: CAWSQGSTGELFF

J gene: TRBJ2-6
V gene: TRBV28
CDR3 protein: CASSPHPGQWGLGANVLTF

J gene: TRBJ2-7
V gene: TRBV10-3
CDR3 protein: CVAGQDFYEQYF

J gene: TRBJ2-1
V gene: TRBV24-1
CDR3 protein: CAISPGGAGNEQFF

J gene: TRBJ1-4
V gene: TRBV4-3
CDR3 protein: CASSQEGRNEKLFF

J gene: TRBJ2-2
V gene: TRBV12-3/TRBV12-4
CDR3 protein: CASSLTSGNTGELFF

J gene: TRBJ2-2
V gene: TRBV5-1
CDR3 protein: CASSLVLGLGYTGELFF

J gene: TRBJ1-5
V gene: TRBV23-1
CDR3 protein: CANRDRSDSNQPQHF

J gene: TRBJ2-7
V gene: TRBV13
CDR3 protein: CASSLVGALYEQYF

J gene: TRBJ2-5
V gene: TRBV25-1
CDR3 protein: CASREGQAETQYF

J gene: TRBJ2-3
V gene: TRBV6-5
CDR3 protein: CASSLGGPISTDTQYF

J gene: TRBJ1-1
V gene: TRBV19
CDR3 protein: CASSIPQTGDTNTEAFF

J gene: TRBJ2-3
V gene: TRBV10-2
CDR3 protein: CASSYTLLTDTQYF

J gene: TRBJ2-3
V gene: TRBV4-2
CDR3 protein: CASSQDHGTDTQYF

J gene: TRBJ1-1
V gene: TRBV10-3
CDR3 protein: CAISPRAGLNTEAFF

J gene: TRBJ2-2
V gene: TRBV7-2
CDR3 protein: CASTTSGRISGELFF

J gene: TRBJ2-3
V gene: TRBV9
CDR3 protein: CASSSSLTGAGTDTQYF

J gene: TRBJ2-7
V gene: TRBV20-1
CDR3 protein: CSARTDFYEQYF

J gene: TRBJ1-6
V gene: TRBV11-1
CDR3 protein: CASSRGVEGSLYNSPLHF

J gene: TRBJ2-3
V gene: TRBV3-1
CDR3 protein: CASSPRDSPQSTDTQYF

J gene: TRBJ2-1
V gene: TRBV5-1
CDR3 protein: CASSRAQGRYNEQFF